This T cell receptor beta chain appears in the sequencing data of a study of preoperative IRX-2 immunotherapy in early breast cancer (dated by TCRdb to 2018 to 2020). The treatment or condition label for this specimen denotes: preoperative locoregional IRX-2 cytokine immunotherapy. The samples were obtained from a phase Ib study that tested preoperative, locoregional IRX-2 cytokine immunotherapy designed to prime immune responses. Donors were patients with early-stage breast cancer who received IRX-2 before surgery. Between the V and J ends, shortened by 5 bases and 6 bases respectively, the junction contains 19 bases. Looking up the germline V gene yields CDR1 SGHNT and CDR2 YENEEA. Including the terminal cysteine and phenylalanine, the CDR3 comprises 15 residues. The retained sequence is limited to the CDR3, 45 bases, with the frame set at the first base. Libraries were prepared through the immunoSEQ multiplex PCR assay. TCRdb holds this immuneACCESS table with in-frame rearrangements only. Some clones are missing; in checked studies, unresolved V genes explain under half, and the rest has no known cause. Within this sample are 30,000 to 45,000 clones, with roughly four fifths of them counted one time only. The top ten clones comprise around 1.4% of the sample.

Remarks on this clone: Its target antigen remains unknown. No per-base quality is available; no much larger clone lies one base away.

This receptor was taken from a human donor with breast cancer. Recombination connected TRBV11-3 to TRBJ1-2, with TRBD1 as a weak D call on 5 bases. The sequencing here drew on lymph node tissue, taken after IRX-2 immunotherapy. The DNA is TGTGCCAGCAGCGAGGGACCCGGAGGGGAAAATGGCTACACCTTC. Translated, this is CASSEGPGGENGYTF.